This T cell receptor (beta chain) was found in a study of PD-L1 blockade in urothelial cancer. Turning to the study itself: Blood analysis took place 3 weeks (second dose) and 6 weeks after treatment start. Study-wide findings and caveats: TCR clonality was measured in pretreatment peripheral blood. Clonality below the median predicted better survival.

Measured with immunoSEQ multiplex PCR; TCRdb has only the in-frame clones, and not every one. Of around 35,000 clones in the sample, approximately 80% were seen once. Diagnoses among patients were locally advanced or metastatic urothelial carcinoma. J gave up 4 bases and V 0 bases, and 8 bases lay outside the gene matches. This CDR3 has 17 amino acids. Germline values: CDR1 SGDLS, CDR2 YYNGEE. With respect to this clone: Its antigen remains unknown.

The sequences come from PBMCs, collected around atezolizumab (anti-PD-L1) treatment. The genes are TRBV9 and TRBJ2-3, with 10 bases fitting TRBD2. This sequence originates from a man in his sixties with urothelial cancer. CDR3 DNA: TGTGCCAGCAGCGTAGGGGAGACCGGGACTAGCGCAGATACGCAGTATTTT. It is translated as CASSVGETGTSADTQYF. The variable domain in full, completed from reference TRBV9 and TRBJ2-3, reads DSGVTQTPKHLITATGQRVTLRCSPRSGDLSVYWYQQSLDQGLQFLIQYYNGEERAKGNILERFSAQQFPDLHSELNLSSLELGDSALYFCASSVGETGTSADTQYFGPGTRLTVL.